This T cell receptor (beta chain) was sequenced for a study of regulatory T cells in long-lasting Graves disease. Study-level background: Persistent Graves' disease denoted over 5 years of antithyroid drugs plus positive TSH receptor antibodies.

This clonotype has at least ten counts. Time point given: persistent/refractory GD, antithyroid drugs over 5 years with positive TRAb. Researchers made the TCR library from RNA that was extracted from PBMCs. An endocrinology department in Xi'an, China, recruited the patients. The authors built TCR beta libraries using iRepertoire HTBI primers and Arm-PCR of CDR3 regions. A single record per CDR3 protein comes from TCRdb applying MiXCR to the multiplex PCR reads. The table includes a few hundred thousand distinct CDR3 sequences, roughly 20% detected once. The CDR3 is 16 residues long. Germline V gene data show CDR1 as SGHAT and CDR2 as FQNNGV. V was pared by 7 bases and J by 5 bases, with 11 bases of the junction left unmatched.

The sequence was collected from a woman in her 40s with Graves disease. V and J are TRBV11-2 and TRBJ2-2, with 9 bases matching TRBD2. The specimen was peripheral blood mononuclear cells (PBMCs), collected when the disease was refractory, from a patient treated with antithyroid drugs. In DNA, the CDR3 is TGTGCCAGCACCATTATTAGCGGGAGAGGAACCGGGGAGCTGTTTTTT. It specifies CASTIISGRGTGELFF.